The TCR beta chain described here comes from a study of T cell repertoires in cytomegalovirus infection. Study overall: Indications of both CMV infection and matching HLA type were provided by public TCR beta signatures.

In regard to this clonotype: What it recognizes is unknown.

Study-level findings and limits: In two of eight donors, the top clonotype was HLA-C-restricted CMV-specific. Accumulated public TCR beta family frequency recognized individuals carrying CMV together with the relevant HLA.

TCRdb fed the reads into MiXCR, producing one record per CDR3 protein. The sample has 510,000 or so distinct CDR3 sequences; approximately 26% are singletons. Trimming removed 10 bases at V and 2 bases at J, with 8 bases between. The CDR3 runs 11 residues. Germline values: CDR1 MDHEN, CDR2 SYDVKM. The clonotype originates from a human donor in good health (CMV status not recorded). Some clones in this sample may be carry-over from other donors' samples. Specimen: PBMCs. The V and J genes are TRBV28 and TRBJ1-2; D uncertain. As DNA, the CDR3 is TGTGCCACGGAGAAGAACTATGGCTACACCTTC. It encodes CATEKNYGYTF.